This TCR beta chain derives from a study of cytomegalovirus exposure and HLA in healthy donors. The PCR was carried out with 60 Vbeta primers and 13 Jbeta primers. This table comes from immunoSEQ multiplex PCR, and its TCRdb copy is limited to in-frame clones, with some not included. The table records roughly 180,000 clones, about 68% of them present only once. V was clipped by 3 bases and J by 0 bases; unmatched bases: 10. The CDR3 has 18 amino acids. The germline V gene has CDR1 KGHSH and CDR2 LQKENI. This rearrangement joins TRBV18 to TRBJ2-1, with 8 bases identical to TRBD2. The sequencing input was PBMCs. This receptor was identified in a female donor in good health and CMV-seronegative. Written as DNA, the CDR3 is TGTGCCAGCTCACCTGGCAGTAGCGGGGAGGGCTCCTACAATGAGCAGTTCTTC. Residues: CASSPGSSGEGSYNEQFF.